This TCR beta chain was found in a study of T cells in localized non-small cell lung cancer. Study results and caveats: A median of approximately 54 clones ranked among the top 100 in tumor appeared in adjacent lung. One tumor region alone was sequenced, and heterogeneity therefore remains possible. Increased T cell density in blood showed an association with longer overall survival.

Worth noting for this clone: Its cognate antigen is unknown.

The repertoire was sequenced with immunoSEQ multiplex PCR; TCRdb's copy has only in-frame clones and lacks some. The profile shows 19,000 or so clones, approximately 88% of them singletons. The starting material was peripheral blood mononuclear cells, obtained before any cancer treatment. This TCR derives from a male donor at least 60 years old with stage II lung adenocarcinoma.

The CDR3 region is CASSPLGGHSYNEQFF. The CDR3, as DNA: TGCGCCAGCAGCCCCCTCGGGGGCCACTCCTACAATGAGCAGTTCTTC. The V call is TRBV5-1, the J call TRBJ2-1, with D possibly called TRBD1 or TRBD2 (6 bases each). The CDR3 has 16 amino acids. Trimming shortened V by 4 bases and J by 0 bases, and 14 bases separated the two germline ends. CDR1 and CDR2 from the germline V gene are SGHRS and YFSETQ. Looking up the rest from reference TRBV5-1 and TRBJ2-1 gives the full variable domain: KAGVTQTPRYLIKTRGQQVTLSCSPISGHRSVSWYQQTPGQGLQFLFEYFSETQRNKGNFPGRFSGRQFSNSRSEMNVSTLELGDSALYLCASSPLGGHSYNEQFFGPGTRLTVL.